This T cell receptor beta chain derives from a study of cytomegalovirus exposure and HLA in healthy donors. The germline CDR1 and CDR2 sequences are SGHVS and FNYEAQ. The CDR3 totals 15 residues. Trimming removed 1 base at V and 0 bases at J, with 8 bases between. The study's findings and limits: Most TCR sequences were uncommon, yet certain public TCRs appeared in many donors.

A word on this clone: Its target is not known.

The table came from immunoSEQ multiplex PCR; TCRdb's copy has only in-frame clones and leaves some out. This table holds about 220,000 clones, 80% to 95% found once. This sequence joins TRBV7-6 and TRBJ2-3; D is possibly TRBD2 (5 bases). Specimen: PBMCs. This receptor was identified in a woman aged 18-29 years in good health and CMV-seronegative. The CDR3 region is CASSLVAGSTDTQYF. DNA for the CDR3: TGTGCCAGCAGCTTAGTGGCGGGTAGCACAGATACGCAGTATTTT.